This TCR beta chain was captured in a study of post-analysis software for immune sequencing data. Study-wide findings and caveats: Controls had lower frequencies than patients of a handful of TRBV segments, which included TRBV5-6, TRBV5-1 and TRBV20-1.

This clonotype was seen a few times. Its antigen is undetermined. cDNA libraries of TCR beta carried unique molecular identifiers. Via MiXCR, TCRdb re-called the PCR reads, giving one row per CDR3 protein. The table shows around 400,000 distinct CDR3 sequences, with roughly 38% occurring only once. V was clipped by 2 bases and J by 8 bases, with 13 bases between them. This CDR3 has 14 residues. The germline CDR1 and CDR2 sequences are MNHEY and SMNVEV (reference sequence). This clonotype was sampled from a girl between 2 and 10 years old with multiple sclerosis. The sample was blood. The chain joins TRBV27 to TRBJ2-4; either TRBD1 or TRBD2 may fit D (5 bases each). The CDR3 region is CASSLGALGDIQYF. CDR3 DNA: TGTGCCAGCAGTTTAGGGGCGCTGGGGGACATTCAGTACTTC.